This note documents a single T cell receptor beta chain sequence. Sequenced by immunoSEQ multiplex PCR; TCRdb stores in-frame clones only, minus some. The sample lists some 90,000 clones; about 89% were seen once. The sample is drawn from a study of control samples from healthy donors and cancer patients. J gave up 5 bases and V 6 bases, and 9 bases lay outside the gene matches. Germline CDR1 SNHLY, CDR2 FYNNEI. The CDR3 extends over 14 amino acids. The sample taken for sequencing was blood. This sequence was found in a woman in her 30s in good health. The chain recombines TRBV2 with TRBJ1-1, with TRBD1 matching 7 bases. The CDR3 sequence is CASRMDRLRTEAFF. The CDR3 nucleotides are TGTGCCAGCAGGATGGACAGGCTTCGGACTGAAGCTTTCTTT. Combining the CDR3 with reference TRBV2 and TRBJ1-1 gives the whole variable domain EPEVTQTPSHQVTQMGQEVILRCVPISNHLYFYWYRQILGQKVEFLVSFYNNEISEKSEIFDDQFSVERPDGSNFTLKIRSTKLEDSAMYFCASRMDRLRTEAFFGQGTRLTVV.